One and the same sample provided the 22 T cell receptor beta chains below, sequenced in a study of shared clonotypes between healthy human individuals. Data came from immunoSEQ multiplex PCR; TCRdb stores just in-frame clones and leaves some out. The table records about 2.1 million clones, around 95% of them present only once. Terminally differentiated effector memory CD45RA+ cells were excluded by CCR7 positive selection of CD45RO-negative cells. The material sequenced was naive CD8+ T cells from PBMCs. Receptors originate from a man in his late teens or twenties in good health. Some clones in this sample may be carry-over from other donors' samples.

The chain links TRBV6-1 to TRBJ2-7; TRBD2 is a possible D gene (5 bases). The CDR3 has 15 amino acids. Trimming pared 4 bases from V and 7 bases from J, leaving 20 bases between. Looked up from germline, CDR1 is MNHNS and CDR2 is SASEGT. CDR3 in amino acids: CASSVSTPSKLEQYF. The CDR3 nucleotides are TGTGCCAGCAGTGTATCGACGCCTAGCAAATTGGAGCAGTACTTC.

The chain combines TRBV2 with TRBJ2-3, with TRBD2 matching 7 bases. There are 16 residues in the CDR3. Losses at the gene ends were 1 base for V and 0 bases for J; bases not matched to a gene: 4. Per germline, CDR1 SNHLY and CDR2 FYNNEI. The CDR3 nucleotides are TGTGCCAGCAGTGAAGAAGGGAGGGCTAGCACAGATACGCAGTATTTT. Translating it yields CASSEEGRASTDTQYF.

The V and J genes are TRBV4-1 and TRBJ2-7, with a tentative D call TRBD1 (6 bases). V gave up 4 bases and J gave up 4 bases, with 20 bases separating them. From germline, CDR1 is MGHRA and CDR2 YSYEKL. The CDR3 totals 16 residues. CDR3 loop: CASSLANSGTRYEQYF. CDR3 bases: TGCGCCAGCAGCCTCGCAAACTCAGGGACACGTTACGAGCAGTACTTC.

The rearrangement joins TRBV9 to TRBJ2-7; 7 bases fit TRBD1. This CDR3 has 15 amino acids. After removal of 0 bases from V and 7 bases from J, the junction contained 10 bases not matched to a gene. Germline CDR1 SGDLS, CDR2 YYNGEE. CDR3 in DNA: TGTGCCAGCAGCGTAGCGCAGGGGGAAGTTTCGGAGCAGTACTTC. This codes for CASSVAQGEVSEQYF.

The chain couples TRBV9 to TRBJ2-5; D gene uncertain. The germline V and J ends were trimmed by 3 bases and 0 bases, with 12 bases remaining between them. Germline loops: CDR1 SGDLS, CDR2 YYNGEE. The CDR3 length is 15 residues. CDR3 in amino acids: CASSADGAHQETQYF. The DNA for the CDR3 is TGTGCCAGCAGCGCGGACGGTGCACACCAAGAGACCCAGTACTTC.

This chain links TRBV9 with TRBJ1-1; 7 bases are a match to TRBD1. V dropped 4 bases and J dropped 4; count of bases not matched to a gene: 1. This CDR3 has 12 amino acids. The germline V gene has CDR1 SGDLS and CDR2 YYNGEE. The CDR3 sequence is CASSRDSTEAFF. The CDR3 DNA is TGTGCCAGCAGCCGGGACAGCACTGAAGCTTTCTTT.

For this clone: A single base separates this from a much larger clone, so it may be a read error. The chain couples TRBV7-3 to TRBJ2-2; D gene ambiguous. Germline-derived CDR1 and CDR2 are SGHTA and FQGTGA. V was cut by 4 bases and J by 6 bases, with 3 bases left in between. There are 11 residues in the CDR3. The CDR3 sequence is CASSSSGELFF. In nucleotides, the CDR3 is TGTGCCAGCAGCTCATCCGGGGAGCTGTTTTTT.

This clone was observed a handful of times. The V call is TRBV29-1, the J call TRBJ2-7, with D unclear. Germline values: CDR1 SQVTM, CDR2 ANQGSEA. CDR3 size: 13 residues. The ends were cut back, 4 bases at V and 5 bases at J, with 15 bases in the middle. The CDR3 region has the DNA TGCAGCGTTGCAGCTCTCCGGCAGGACGAGCAGTACTTC. It specifies CSVAALRQDEQYF.

In regard to this clone: This sample includes further DNA sequences coding for the same CDR3. The chain employs TRBV29-1 and TRBJ1-2; a possible D gene is TRBD1 (6 bases). The length of the CDR3 is 15 residues. Germline CDR1 reads SQVTM; CDR2 reads ANQGSEA. V lost 6 bases and J lost 3, with 20 bases in between. The CDR3 sequence: CSVITGGTAYYGYTF. The CDR3 DNA is TGCAGCGTGATTACGGGGGGCACGGCCTACTATGGCTACACCTTC.

The J gene is TRBJ2-7, the V gene TRBV10-3, with 7 bases lining up with TRBD1. J gave up 4 bases and V 7 bases, and 7 bases lay outside the gene matches. The CDR3 runs 13 residues. Germline CDR1 is ENHRY and CDR2 is SYGVKD. The DNA of the CDR3 is TGTGCCATCATCCGAGGGGGCGTTTACGAGCAGTACTTC. Amino acid sequence: CAIIRGGVYEQYF.

This chain connects TRBV11-2 to TRBJ1-1, with a possible D match to TRBD1 (5 bases). The germline V gene has CDR1 SGHAT and CDR2 FQNNGV. CDR3 length: 13 residues. V was cut by 1 base and J by 7 bases, with 10 bases left in between. The chain's CDR3 is CASSLGGELEAFF. The CDR3 DNA reads TGTGCCAGCAGCTTAGGAGGGGAGCTTGAAGCTTTCTTT.

The rearrangement joins TRBV7-9 to TRBJ1-1, with a tentative D call TRBD1 (6 bases). This CDR3 is built from 12 residues. Germline CDR1 is SEHNR and CDR2 is FQNEAQ (reference sequence). V was clipped by 0 bases and J by 9 bases, with 8 bases between them. Here the CDR3 DNA reads TGTGCCAGCAGCTTAGCTCGGGACAAAGCTTTCTTT. Translating it yields CASSLARDKAFF.

The gene calls are TRBV5-4 and TRBJ2-5; possibly TRBD1 or TRBD2 for D (5 bases each). The assigned J gene may be wrong: the sequence end matches TRBJ2-7 better. There are 14 residues in the CDR3. From germline, CDR1 is SGHNT and CDR2 YYREEE (reference sequence). The CDR3 is CASSLAGAYYEQYF. CDR3 nucleotide sequence: TGTGCCAGCAGCTTGGCCGGGGCTTACTACGAGCAGTACTTC.

The genes are TRBV7-9 and TRBJ2-1; D is perhaps TRBD2 (6 bases). V was pared by 2 bases and J by 8 bases, with 13 bases between. This CDR3 comprises 14 residues. In germline, CDR1 is SEHNR, CDR2 FQNEAQ (reference sequence). CDR3 region: CASSLFGGDDEQFF. CDR3 nucleotides: TGTGCCAGCAGCTTATTCGGAGGGGATGATGAGCAGTTCTTC.

A single count supports this clone. The CDR3 loop is CASSLVKGNTGELFF. The CDR3 region has the DNA TGTGCCAGCAGCTTAGTTAAGGGGAACACCGGGGAGCTGTTTTTT. The V call is TRBV7-9, the J call TRBJ2-2; D is undetermined. This CDR3 region has 15 residues. Per the germline V gene, CDR1 is SEHNR and CDR2 is FQNEAQ (reference sequence). Deletions cut 1 base from V and 1 base from J, with 7 bases between.

On this clone: This sample also contains other DNA sequences that code for the same CDR3. This chain joins TRBV19 and TRBJ1-1; D remains ambiguous. This CDR3 has 12 amino acids. The V and J ends lost 3 bases and 1 base respectively, with 3 bases between them. The V gene's germline CDR1 is LNHDA and CDR2 SQIVND (reference sequence). CDR3 loop: CASSIPNTEAFF. CDR3 sequence (DNA): TGTGCCAGTAGTATCCCGAACACTGAAGCTTTCTTT.

The chain recombines TRBV28 with TRBJ2-2; weak D call: TRBD2 (5 bases). The CDR3 runs to 18 residues. V was pared by 3 bases and J by 0 bases, with 17 bases between. Germline lookup yields CDR1 MDHEN and CDR2 SYDVKM. CDR3 DNA: TGTGCCAGCAGTTTTACGACGGAGGATATCGCGAACACCGGGGAGCTGTTTTTT. As protein: CASSFTTEDIANTGELFF.

V usage is TRBV6-6 and J usage is TRBJ1-5; D unresolved. The CDR3 loop spans 13 amino acids. The V end lost 5 bases, the J end lost 4 bases, and 9 bases lay between the germline ends. Germline assignment: CDR1 MNHNY and CDR2 SVGAGI (reference sequence). This CDR3 reads CASSPGGNQPQHF. The CDR3 DNA sequence: TGTGCCAGCAGTCCCGGCGGTAATCAGCCCCAGCATTTT.

J is TRBJ1-3 and V is TRBV5-4; D is unclear. Germline V gene data show CDR1 as SGHNT and CDR2 as YYREEE (reference sequence). V was trimmed by 0 bases and J by 4 bases, leaving 20 bases between them. The CDR3 sequence is 18 residues long. This chain's CDR3 is CASSLAPGRANEGNTIYF. CDR3 DNA: TGTGCCAGCAGCTTGGCCCCTGGGCGGGCAAACGAAGGAAACACCATATATTTT.

The genes are TRBV19 and TRBJ1-1, with TRBD1 as a possible D gene (5 bases). This CDR3 is built from 15 residues. Deletions cut 7 bases from V and 1 base from J, with 16 bases between. Per the germline V gene, CDR1 is LNHDA and CDR2 is SQIVND (reference sequence). The chain's CDR3 is CASTFITGTNTEAFF. The DNA of the CDR3 is TGTGCCAGTACGTTTATAACAGGTACGAACACTGAAGCTTTCTTT.

This chain connects TRBV7-9 to TRBJ2-7; D tentatively reads TRBD1 or TRBD2 (7 bases each). Per germline, CDR1 SEHNR and CDR2 FQNEAQ (reference sequence). The CDR3 loop spans 15 amino acids. V was trimmed by 5 bases and J by 5 bases, leaving 19 bases between them. CDR3 residues: CASSKGQSGRHEQYF. In DNA, the CDR3 is TGTGCCAGCAGCAAGGGACAGTCCGGGAGGCACGAGCAGTACTTC.

The V gene is TRBV28, the J gene TRBJ2-5; D might be TRBD2 (5 bases). Germline loops: CDR1 MDHEN, CDR2 SYDVKM. This CDR3 has 15 residues. V lost 3 bases and J lost 1, with 12 bases in between. The CDR3 region is CASSFYQGGQETQYF. In DNA, the CDR3 is TGTGCCAGCAGTTTTTACCAAGGAGGCCAAGAGACCCAGTACTTC.